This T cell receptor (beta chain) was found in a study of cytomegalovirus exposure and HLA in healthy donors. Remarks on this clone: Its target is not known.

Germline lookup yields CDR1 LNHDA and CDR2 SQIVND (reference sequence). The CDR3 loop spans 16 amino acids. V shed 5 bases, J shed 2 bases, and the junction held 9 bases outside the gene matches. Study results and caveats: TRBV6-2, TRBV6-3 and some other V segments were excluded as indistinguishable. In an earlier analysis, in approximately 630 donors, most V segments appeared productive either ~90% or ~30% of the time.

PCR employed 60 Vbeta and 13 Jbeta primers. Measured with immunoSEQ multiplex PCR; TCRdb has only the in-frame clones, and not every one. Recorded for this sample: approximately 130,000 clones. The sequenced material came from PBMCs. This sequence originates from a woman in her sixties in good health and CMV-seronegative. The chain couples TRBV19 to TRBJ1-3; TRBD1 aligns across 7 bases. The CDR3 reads CASSLSTGWAGNTIYF. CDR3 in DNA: TGTGCCAGTAGTCTCTCGACAGGGTGGGCTGGAAACACCATATATTTT.